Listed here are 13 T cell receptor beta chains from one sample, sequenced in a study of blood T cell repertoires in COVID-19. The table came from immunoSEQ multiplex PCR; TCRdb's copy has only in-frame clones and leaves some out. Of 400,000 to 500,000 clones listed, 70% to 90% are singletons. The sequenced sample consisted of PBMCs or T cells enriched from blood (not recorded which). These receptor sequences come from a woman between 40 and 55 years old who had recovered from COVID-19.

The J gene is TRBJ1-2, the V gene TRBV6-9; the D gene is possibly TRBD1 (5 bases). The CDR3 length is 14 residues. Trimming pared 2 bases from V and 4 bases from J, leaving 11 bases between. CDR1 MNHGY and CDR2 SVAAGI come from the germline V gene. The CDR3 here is CASSYGGSLYGYTF. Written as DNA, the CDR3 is TGTGCCAGCAGTTATGGGGGGAGTCTCTATGGCTACACCTTC.

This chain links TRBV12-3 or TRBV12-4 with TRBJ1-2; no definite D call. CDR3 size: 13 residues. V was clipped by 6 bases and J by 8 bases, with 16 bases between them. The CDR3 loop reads CASRTGREEGYTF. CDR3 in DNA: TGTGCCAGCAGGACGGGAAGGGAGGAAGGCTACACCTTC.

The CDR3 sequence is CAWRASGTGNTEAFF. CDR3 sequence (DNA): TGTGCCTGGAGGGCCTCCGGGACAGGGAACACTGAAGCTTTCTTT. The V call is TRBV30, the J call TRBJ1-1; 8 bases agree with TRBD1. V gave up 3 bases and J gave up 1 base; unmatched junction bases: 7. This CDR3 spans 15 amino acids. CDR1 is GTSNPN, CDR2 SVGIG, per germline (reference sequence). The full variable domain, its missing parts supplied by reference TRBV30 and TRBJ1-1, is SQTIHQWPATLVQPVGSPLSLECTVEGTSNPNLYWYRQAAGRGLQLLFYSVGIGQISSEVPQNLSASRPQDRQFILSSKKLLLSDSGFYLCAWRASGTGNTEAFFGQGTRLTVV.

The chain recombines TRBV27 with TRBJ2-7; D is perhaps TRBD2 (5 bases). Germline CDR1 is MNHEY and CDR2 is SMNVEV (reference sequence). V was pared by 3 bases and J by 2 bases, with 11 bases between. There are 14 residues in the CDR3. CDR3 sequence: CASSFSSAAYEQYF. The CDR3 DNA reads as TGTGCCAGCAGTTTCAGTAGCGCCGCCTACGAGCAGTACTTC.

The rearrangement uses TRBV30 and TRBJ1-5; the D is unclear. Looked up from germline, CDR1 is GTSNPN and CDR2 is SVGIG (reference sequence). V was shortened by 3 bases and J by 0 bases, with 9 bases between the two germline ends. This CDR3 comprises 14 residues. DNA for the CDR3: TGTGCCTGGAGCGGGGTTGTTAGCAATCAGCCCCAGCATTTT. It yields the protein CAWSGVVSNQPQHF.

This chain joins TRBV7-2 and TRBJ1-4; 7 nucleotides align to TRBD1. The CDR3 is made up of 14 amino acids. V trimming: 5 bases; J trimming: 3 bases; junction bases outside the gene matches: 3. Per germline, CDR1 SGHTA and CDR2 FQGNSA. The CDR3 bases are TGTGCCAGCAGCCTGACAGGGCCTAATGAAAAACTGTTTTTT. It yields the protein CASSLTGPNEKLFF.

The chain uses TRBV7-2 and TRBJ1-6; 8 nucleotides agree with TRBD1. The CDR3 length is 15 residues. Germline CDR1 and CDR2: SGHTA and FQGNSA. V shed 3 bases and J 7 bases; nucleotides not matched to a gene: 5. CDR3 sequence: CASSLTGVKNSPLHF. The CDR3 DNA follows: TGTGCCAGCAGCTTGACAGGGGTGAAAAATTCACCCCTCCACTTT.

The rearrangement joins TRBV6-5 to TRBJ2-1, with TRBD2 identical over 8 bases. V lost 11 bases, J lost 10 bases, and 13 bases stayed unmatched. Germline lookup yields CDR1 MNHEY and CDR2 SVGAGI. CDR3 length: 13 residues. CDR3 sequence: CARTHSRGGEQFF. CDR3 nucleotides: TGTGCCCGCACCCACTCACGGGGGGGGGAGCAGTTCTTC.

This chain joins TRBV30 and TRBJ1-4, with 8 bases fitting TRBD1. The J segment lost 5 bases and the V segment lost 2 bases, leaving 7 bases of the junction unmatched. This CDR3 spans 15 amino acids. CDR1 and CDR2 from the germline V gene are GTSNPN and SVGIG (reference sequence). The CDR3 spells CAWSIGQGLNEKLFF. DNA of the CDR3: TGTGCCTGGAGTATAGGACAGGGCCTAAATGAAAAACTGTTTTTT. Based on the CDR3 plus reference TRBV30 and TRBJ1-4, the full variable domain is SQTIHQWPATLVQPVGSPLSLECTVEGTSNPNLYWYRQAAGRGLQLLFYSVGIGQISSEVPQNLSASRPQDRQFILSSKKLLLSDSGFYLCAWSIGQGLNEKLFFGSGTQLSVL.

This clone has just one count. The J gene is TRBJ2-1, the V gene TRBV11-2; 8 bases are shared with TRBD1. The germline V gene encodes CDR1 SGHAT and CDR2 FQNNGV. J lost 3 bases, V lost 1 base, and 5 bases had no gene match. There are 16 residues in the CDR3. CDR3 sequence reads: CASSLVGDRYYNEQFF. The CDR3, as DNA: TGTGCCAGCAGCTTAGTCGGGGACAGGTACTACAATGAGCAGTTCTTC.

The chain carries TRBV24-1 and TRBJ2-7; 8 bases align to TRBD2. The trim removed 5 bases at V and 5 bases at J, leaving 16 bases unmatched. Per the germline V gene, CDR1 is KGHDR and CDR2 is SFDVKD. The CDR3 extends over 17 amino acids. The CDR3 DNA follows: TGTGCCACCAGTGGCTTAAGGGAACACGGGAGGGGTAACGAGCAGTACTTC. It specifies CATSGLREHGRGNEQYF.

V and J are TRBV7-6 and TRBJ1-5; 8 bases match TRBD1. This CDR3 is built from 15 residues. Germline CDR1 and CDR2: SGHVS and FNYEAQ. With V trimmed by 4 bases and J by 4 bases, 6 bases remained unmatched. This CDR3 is CASSSRTGINQPQHF. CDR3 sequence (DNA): TGTGCCAGCAGCTCCAGGACAGGGATTAATCAGCCCCAGCATTTT.

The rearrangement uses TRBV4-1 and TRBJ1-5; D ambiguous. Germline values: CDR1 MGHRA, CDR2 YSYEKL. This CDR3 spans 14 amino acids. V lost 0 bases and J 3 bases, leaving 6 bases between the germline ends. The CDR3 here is CASSQDPNNQPQHF. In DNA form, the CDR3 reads TGCGCCAGCAGCCAAGATCCTAACAATCAGCCCCAGCATTTT.